The 16 T cell receptor beta chains below all came from one sample that was sequenced in a study of vaccination and CD4 T cells after COVID-19. The Oncomine TCR Beta short-read assay was applied to DNA of cultured CD4+ T cells. Each CDR3 protein gets one entry after TCRdb re-called the PCR reads with MiXCR. The sample shows several thousand distinct CDR3 sequences, approximately 56% of them seen only once. Treatment described: roughly 11-day PBMC culture with coronavirus spike peptide pools or control peptides (ViraFEST assay). No antigen is known for these receptors. Sequenced material: cultured CD4+ T cells from blood, taken after SARS-CoV-2 vaccination. Receptor source: a human donor with COVID-19.

This clonotype has just one count. CDR3 protein: CASSVGVYEQYF. CDR3 coding DNA: TGTGCCAGCAGCGTAGGGGTATACGAGCAGTACTTC. The gene calls are TRBV11-3 and TRBJ2-7, with D possibly matching TRBD1 (5 bases). V lost 5 bases and J lost 4, with 9 bases in between. Germline lookup yields CDR1 SGHNT and CDR2 YENEEA. There are 12 residues in the CDR3.

The chain is built from TRBV7-2 and TRBJ1-1; no clear D. The V and J ends lost 5 bases and 0 bases respectively, with 10 bases between them. The CDR3 covers 14 residues. From germline, CDR1 is SGHTA and CDR2 FQGNSA. The CDR3 here is CASSPGPLNTEAFF. DNA for the CDR3: TGTGCCAGCAGCCCCGGACCCCTGAACACTGAAGCTTTCTTT. Together with reference TRBV7-2 and TRBJ1-1, the CDR3 gives the full variable domain: GAGVSQSPSNKVTEKGKDVELRCDPISGHTALYWYRQSLGQGLEFLIYFQGNSAPDKSGLPSDRFSAERTGGSVSTLTIQRTQQEDSAVYLCASSPGPLNTEAFFGQGTRLTVV.

CDR3 protein: CASGPGYGYTF. The CDR3 region has the DNA TGTGCTAGTGGTCCAGGGTATGGCTACACCTTC. V usage is TRBV12-5 and J usage is TRBJ1-2, with a weak D call TRBD1 (5 bases). Germline V gives CDR1 LGHNT, CDR2 FRNRAP. This CDR3 region has 11 residues. V lost 5 bases and J 5 bases, leaving 6 bases between the germline ends.

This sequence joins TRBV7-9 and TRBJ1-6; 9 bases fit TRBD1. This CDR3 comprises 15 residues. Germline trimming cut 5 bases from V and 8 bases from J; bases unmatched to any gene: 7. Per germline, CDR1 SEHNR and CDR2 FQNEAQ (reference sequence). The CDR3 is CASSPQGAGDSPLHF. The CDR3 DNA is TGTGCCAGCAGCCCACAGGGGGCGGGTGATTCACCCCTCCACTTT.

The chain employs TRBV6-1 and TRBJ1-5, with D unclear. Germline values: CDR1 MNHNS, CDR2 SASEGT. Trimming left V 1 base short and J 0 bases short, with 10 bases between. This CDR3 is built from 16 residues. CDR3 in DNA: TGTGCCAGCAGTGAAGGTACACAGAATAGCAATCAGCCCCAGCATTTT. Residues: CASSEGTQNSNQPQHF.

V gene TRBV2 combines with J gene TRBJ1-1; no clear D. Germline V gene lookup returns CDR1 SNHLY and CDR2 FYNNEI. V dropped 8 bases and J dropped 0 bases, with 10 bases sitting between them. The CDR3 extends over 13 amino acids. For the CDR3, the DNA is TGTGCCAGCTCGCGCGTTGTGAACACTGAAGCTTTCTTT. This translates into CASSRVVNTEAFF.

This chain links TRBV11-3 with TRBJ2-7; 7 nucleotides line up with TRBD2. The CDR3 runs to 16 residues. Germline V gene lookup returns CDR1 SGHNT and CDR2 YENEEA. The V gene end was trimmed by 5 bases and the J gene end by 1 base; junction bases not matched to a gene: 11. The CDR3 sequence is CASSQSGGTKSYEQYF. In DNA, the CDR3 is TGTGCCAGCAGCCAATCGGGAGGCACCAAATCCTACGAGCAGTACTTC.

The chain has TRBV19 and TRBJ1-2, with D perhaps TRBD1 (5 bases). This CDR3 is 15 amino acids long. Trimming cost V 5 bases and J 2 bases, with 15 bases left between them. Germline CDR1 is LNHDA and CDR2 is SQIVND (reference sequence). CDR3 bases: TGTGCCAGTAGTGGCGGCAGGGAGGGGAACTATGGCTACACCTTC. Translation: CASSGGREGNYGYTF.

The V and J genes are TRBV6-5 and TRBJ1-2, with 7 bases fitting TRBD1. V shed 2 bases and J 5 bases; nucleotides not matched to a gene: 2. Germline assignment: CDR1 MNHEY and CDR2 SVGAGI. The CDR3 has 13 residues. In DNA form, the CDR3 reads TGTGCCAGCAGTTACGGACAGGAGTATGGCTACACCTTC. Its translation: CASSYGQEYGYTF.

The chain joins TRBV7-9 to TRBJ1-1; D perhaps matches TRBD1 (5 bases). Germline assignment: CDR1 SEHNR and CDR2 FQNEAQ (reference sequence). Trimming removed 3 bases at V and 2 bases at J, with 7 bases between. The CDR3 sequence is 13 residues long. Written as DNA, the CDR3 is TGTGCCAGCAGCTTCGGGGGAAACACTGAAGCTTTCTTT. Protein sequence: CASSFGGNTEAFF.

The gene calls are TRBV20-1 and TRBJ2-3, with TRBD2 matching 13 bases. J lost 10 bases, V lost 7 bases, and 11 bases had no gene match. The CDR3 is 14 residues long. CDR1 DFQATT and CDR2 SNEGSKA come from the germline V gene (reference sequence). The CDR3 protein is CSGGLAGLTDPQYF. CDR3 nucleotide sequence: TGCAGTGGGGGACTAGCGGGGCTCACGGATCCGCAGTATTTT.

V gene TRBV6-1 combines with J gene TRBJ1-5, with no clear D. This CDR3 spans 16 amino acids. V was pared by 3 bases and J by 7 bases, with 19 bases between. CDR1 and CDR2 from the germline V gene are MNHNS and SASEGT. CDR3 amino acids: CASSDPDVRVGQPQHF. The CDR3 coding sequence is TGTGCCAGCAGTGACCCAGACGTTAGGGTCGGACAGCCCCAGCATTTT.

This clonotype has just a few counts. The V call is TRBV19, the J call TRBJ2-7; D possibly corresponds to TRBD2 (6 bases). This CDR3 has 14 residues. V lost 3 bases to trimming and J lost 3 bases, with 12 bases between them. Germline V gene sequence: CDR1 LNHDA, CDR2 SQIVND (reference sequence). CDR3 in amino acids: CASSMGGLGYEQYF. CDR3 DNA sequence: TGTGCCAGTAGTATGGGGGGACTGGGCTACGAGCAGTACTTC.

This clonotype was observed a single time. The chain joins TRBV19 to TRBJ2-7; D gene uncertain. The germline CDR1 and CDR2 sequences are LNHDA and SQIVND (reference sequence). There are 14 residues in the CDR3. Trimming shortened V by 5 bases and J by 0 bases, and 11 bases separated the two germline ends. CDR3 amino acids: CASSDKSSSYEQYF. CDR3 nucleotides: TGTGCCAGTAGTGATAAGTCGAGCTCCTACGAGCAGTACTTC.

This sequence joins TRBV24-1 and TRBJ2-1, with D hard to call. The CDR3 has 15 residues. Germline lookup yields CDR1 KGHDR and CDR2 SFDVKD. Trimming left V 3 bases short and J 8 bases short, with 16 bases between. The chain's CDR3 is CATSDPVRGGYEQFF. CDR3 coding DNA: TGTGCCACCAGTGATCCGGTACGTGGTGGGTATGAGCAGTTCTTC.

The chain couples TRBV20-1 to TRBJ2-5; D remains ambiguous. CDR3 length equals 14 residues. From germline, CDR1 is DFQATT and CDR2 SNEGSKA (reference sequence). V lost 0 bases and J 1 base, leaving 9 bases between the germline ends. CDR3 in DNA: TGCAGTGCTAGAGATGGCCGGACCCAAGAGACCCAGTACTTC. Translation: CSARDGRTQETQYF.